This record concerns one T cell receptor (beta chain) sequence. The antigen is undetermined. This entry comes from a study of T-cell memory formation after mild COVID-19. Study conclusions and caveats: Clones that contracted clustered mainly in CM and EM if CD4+ and in EMRA if CD8+. The second-wave clones peaking on day 37 were not confirmed as SARS-CoV-2-specific. Some SARS-CoV-2-responding clones were already detected in memory before infection.

With constant-segment primers, 5'RACE yielded cDNA libraries of TCR alpha and TCR beta that carried sample barcodes and UMIs. TCRdb fed the 5' RACE reads into MiXCR, producing one record per CDR3 protein. The sample records some 300,000 distinct CDR3 sequences, 20% to 25% being singletons. CDR1 is SGHDT and CDR2 is YYEEEE in the germline V gene. V gave up 1 base and J gave up 0 bases, with 7 bases separating them. This CDR3 spans 14 amino acids. The material sequenced was PBMCs or a T cell subset sorted from them (not recorded which). This rearrangement joins TRBV5-6 to TRBJ1-1, with D unresolved. This receptor was identified in a young man who had mild COVID-19 (a few samples of this study predate the infection). Cell type and time point are not known. The CDR3 nucleotides are TGTGCCAGCAGCTTGCCCGGTATGAACACTGAAGCTTTCTTT. Encoded protein: CASSLPGMNTEAFF.